This T cell receptor (beta chain) was recovered during a study of identical twins. Findings and limits, study-wide: Findings depended on cross-sectional statistics rather than tracking the same donors.

About this clonotype: Antigen specificity is unknown. In this CDR3 the conserved last residue, phenylalanine or tryptophan, is missing, so a read error is likely.

TCRdb passed the 5' RACE reads through MiXCR, listing each CDR3 protein once. Of over 550,000 distinct CDR3 sequences in the sample, under 8.5% are singletons; the top ten hold 1.5% to 2%. V was clipped by 4 bases and J by 5 bases; unmatched bases: 13. The CDR3 contains 16 residues. Germline CDR1 reads LGHNA; CDR2 reads YNFKEQ. These data were likewise used in another study, on yellow fever vaccine responses in identical twins.

The sequencing sample was made of PBMCs. The chain employs TRBV4-2 and TRBJ2-7, with 8 bases that match TRBD2. The TCR comes from a woman aged 18 to 35 in good health. CDR3 coding DNA: TGTGCCAGCAGCCCATCAGCGGGAGATCTCCTGGACGAGCAGTACTCC. As protein: CASSPSAGDLLDEQYS.